These 23 T cell receptor beta chains were sequenced from one sample in a study of metastatic and nonmetastatic thyroid tumors. Nobody among the patients had been given any treatment before thyroid surgery. TCRdb called clones again from the PCR reads with MiXCR. The sample lists 30,000 to 45,000 clones, 15% to 20% occurring once. The specimen was blood. The receptors were gathered from a female donor with papillary thyroid cancer or a benign thyroid nodule (not recorded which). Some clones in this sample may be carry-over from other donors' samples.

This clone showed up many times. The rearrangement joins TRBV5-1 to TRBJ1-4; unclear D gene. Per germline, CDR1 SGHRS and CDR2 YFSETQ. The CDR3 runs to 13 residues. Between the trimmed V and J ends, which lost 4 bases and 0 bases, there was a span of 4 bases. DNA for the CDR3: TGCGCCAGCAGCGGGGCAACTAATGAAAAACTGTTTTTT. Amino acids: CASSGATNEKLFF.

This clone has ten or more counts. The chain couples TRBV5-1 to TRBJ1-1; D is ambiguous. There are 14 residues in the CDR3. CDR1 and CDR2 (germline): SGHRS, YFSETQ. Trimming shortened V by 0 bases and J by 2 bases, and 8 bases separated the two germline ends. CDR3 sequence: CASSLGTHNTEAFF. Here the CDR3 DNA reads TGCGCCAGCAGCTTGGGAACTCATAACACTGAAGCTTTCTTT.

This clone was recorded many times. V and J are TRBV9 and TRBJ2-7, with 8 bases matching TRBD2. Germline V gives CDR1 SGDLS, CDR2 YYNGEE. Trimming cost V 2 bases and J 5 bases; bases outside gene matches: 12. This CDR3 is built from 16 residues. The CDR3 sequence is CASSVKKVAGSDEQYF. The DNA of the CDR3 is TGTGCCAGCAGCGTTAAAAAGGTAGCGGGGAGTGACGAGCAGTACTTC. Filled out from reference TRBV9 and TRBJ2-7, the complete variable domain reads DSGVTQTPKHLITATGQRVTLRCSPRSGDLSVYWYQQSLDQGLQFLIQYYNGEERAKGNILERFSAQQFPDLHSELNLSSLELGDSALYFCASSVKKVAGSDEQYFGPGTRLTVT.

This clone was counted only a few times. The junction departs from germline at one end; a sequencing error may be responsible. The rearrangement links TRBV28 to TRBJ2-2; 9 nucleotides match TRBD1. Germline lookup yields CDR1 MDHEN and CDR2 SYDVKM. This CDR3 region has 15 residues. CDR3 residues: CASSLDRGGAGELFF. The CDR3 nucleotides read TGCGCCAGCAGTTTAGACAGGGGGGGCGCCGGGGAGCTGTTTTTT. Supplemented by reference TRBV28 and TRBJ2-2, the full variable domain reads DVKVTQSSRYLVKRTGEKVFLECVQDMDHENMFWYRQDPGLGLRLIYFSYDVKMKEKGDIPEGYSVSREKKERFSLILESASTNQTSMYLCASSLDRGGAGELFFGEGSRLTVL.

This clone was observed many times. The chain has TRBV28 and TRBJ2-1, with no clear D. The V end was cut by 3 bases, the J end by 3 bases, with 12 bases between. This CDR3 region has 15 residues. Germline values: CDR1 MDHEN, CDR2 SYDVKM. CDR3 sequence (DNA): TGTGCCAGCAGTTTCATAGGGTACCTCTACAATGAGCAGTTCTTC. It yields the protein CASSFIGYLYNEQFF.

V gene TRBV2 combines with J gene TRBJ1-1; possibly TRBD1 for D (6 bases). V was cut by 7 bases and J by 0 bases, with 12 bases left in between. The germline gives CDR1 SNHLY, CDR2 FYNNEI. There are 14 residues in the CDR3. CDR3 bases: TGTGCCAGCAAAGGGGACACTTTGAACACTGAAGCTTTCTTT. Translation: CASKGDTLNTEAFF.

The chain employs TRBV6-1 and TRBJ2-2, with D tentatively TRBD2 (5 bases). This CDR3 has 14 residues. Germline CDR1 MNHNS, CDR2 SASEGT. V lost 8 bases to trimming and J lost 7 bases, with 17 bases between them. Written as DNA, the CDR3 is TGTGCCAGCGGAGAAGAGGGAGAGAACGGGGAGCTGTTTTTT. Translation: CASGEEGENGELFF.

This clone was observed a few times. The genes are TRBV29-1 and TRBJ2-7; D gene unclear. Between the trimmed V and J ends, which lost 4 bases and 10 bases, there was a span of 14 bases. From germline, CDR1 is SQVTM and CDR2 ANQGSEA. The CDR3 spans 11 residues. The CDR3 nucleotides read TGCAGCGTTGGGGAAGGGCACAATCAGTACTTC. Its translation is CSVGEGHNQYF.

This clone appeared many times. The chain links TRBV20-1 to TRBJ2-7; tentatively, D is TRBD1 (6 bases). The CDR3 is made up of 13 amino acids. V was trimmed by 5 bases and J by 4 bases, leaving 15 bases between them. Germline assignment: CDR1 DFQATT and CDR2 SNEGSKA (reference sequence). The CDR3 nucleotides are TGCAGTGCTTTAGGGCAGGGGAATTACGAGCAGTACTTC. This encodes CSALGQGNYEQYF.

The chain joins TRBV3-1 to TRBJ2-7; 7 nucleotides align to TRBD1. The length of the CDR3 is 13 residues. The germline CDR1 and CDR2 sequences are LGHDT and YNNKEL (reference sequence). Germline trimming cut 4 bases from V and 5 bases from J; bases unmatched to any gene: 5. CDR3 residues: CASSPTGIHEQYF. CDR3 nucleotide sequence: TGTGCCAGCAGCCCGACAGGGATCCACGAGCAGTACTTC.

The table lists this clone with many counts. The J gene is TRBJ2-1, the V gene TRBV24-1, with no clear D. CDR1 and CDR2 (germline): KGHDR, SFDVKD. The CDR3 has 12 amino acids. V gave up 2 bases and J gave up 10 bases, with 8 bases separating them. CDR3 nucleotide sequence: TGTGCCACCAGTGATTATGGCTACGAGCAGTTCTTC. It translates to CATSDYGYEQFF.

The chain carries TRBV28 and TRBJ2-1; D might be TRBD1 or TRBD2, each matching 5 bases. The germline V gene has CDR1 MDHEN and CDR2 SYDVKM. V was cut by 6 bases and J by 3 bases, with 21 bases left in between. CDR3 length equals 17 residues. The CDR3: CASSPSGRASYYNEQFF. CDR3 nucleotide sequence: TGTGCCAGCAGCCCCTCAGGGCGGGCGAGCTACTACAATGAGCAGTTCTTC.

This clone has only a few counts. The rearrangement links TRBV6-5 to TRBJ2-2, with 11 bases that match TRBD1. The CDR3 totals 17 residues. V lost 3 bases, J lost 3 bases, and 6 bases stayed unmatched. The germline V gene has CDR1 MNHEY and CDR2 SVGAGI. CDR3: CASSYPGTGGDTGELFF. CDR3 in DNA: TGTGCCAGCAGTTATCCCGGGACAGGGGGTGACACCGGGGAGCTGTTTTTT.

The table lists this clone with many counts. V gene TRBV29-1 combines with J gene TRBJ1-5; the D gene is possibly TRBD1 (6 bases). CDR1 and CDR2 (germline): SQVTM, ANQGSEA. This CDR3 contains 13 residues. V was clipped by 4 bases and J by 3 bases, with 10 bases between them. The CDR3 DNA reads as TGCAGCGTTGGGACAGATATCAATCAGCCCCAGCATTTT. It is translated as CSVGTDINQPQHF.

Ten or more counts support this clone. The chain links TRBV5-1 to TRBJ2-5; unclear D gene. V was trimmed by 4 bases and J by 5 bases, leaving 12 bases between them. The CDR3 loop spans 13 amino acids. Germline loops: CDR1 SGHRS, CDR2 YFSETQ. The CDR3 reads CASSHPGGETQYF. The CDR3, as DNA: TGCGCCAGCAGCCACCCCGGTGGCGAGACCCAGTACTTC.

V usage is TRBV24-1 and J usage is TRBJ2-5; D not certain. Trimming shortened V by 3 bases and J by 5 bases, and 21 bases separated the two germline ends. This CDR3 spans 17 amino acids. Germline V CDR1 and CDR2: KGHDR, SFDVKD. The CDR3 region has the DNA TGTGCCACCAGTGATCCCAGGTGGAAAGTGGACGGGGAGACCCAGTACTTC. It is translated as CATSDPRWKVDGETQYF.

The chain joins TRBV5-1 to TRBJ2-7; 7 nucleotides align to TRBD2. V was clipped by 5 bases and J by 4 bases; unmatched bases: 12. Germline-derived CDR1 and CDR2 are SGHRS and YFSETQ. This CDR3 is 15 amino acids long. CDR3 bases: TGCGCCAGCAGTTACCCTGAAGCGGGGATTTACGAGCAGTACTTC. Amino acid sequence: CASSYPEAGIYEQYF.

At least ten counts were recorded for this clone. The V and J genes are TRBV27 and TRBJ2-1; 9 nucleotides line up with TRBD2. V lost 8 bases, J lost 8 bases, and 13 bases stayed unmatched. CDR1 and CDR2 (germline): MNHEY, SMNVEV (reference sequence). The CDR3 runs 15 residues. The CDR3 region has the DNA TGTGCCAGCTCGACTGGACTAGCGACCTTAGATGAGCAGTTCTTC. Translation gives CASSTGLATLDEQFF.

In this sample, this clone turned up many times. This rearrangement joins TRBV11-1 to TRBJ1-4; tentatively, D is TRBD1 (5 bases). V was pared by 3 bases and J by 7 bases, with 12 bases between. CDR1 is SGHAT, CDR2 FQDESV, per germline (reference sequence). This CDR3 is built from 14 residues. CDR3 nucleotides: TGTGCCAGCAGCTTCGGGGCTGGACGTGAAAAACTGTTTTTT. Protein sequence: CASSFGAGREKLFF.

Turning to this clone: It is likely a read error, because the conserved phenylalanine at the end of the CDR3 is missing. The chain is built from TRBV20-1 and TRBJ1-1; D is ambiguous. The germline V gene has CDR1 DFQATT and CDR2 SNEGSKA (reference sequence). V lost 4 bases to trimming and J lost 3 bases, with 9 bases between them. CDR3 size: 12 residues. Written as DNA, the CDR3 is TGCAGTGCTATCCAGTTGGACACTGAAGCTTTCTCT. This sequence encodes CSAIQLDTEAFS.

This clone rates as medium-sized. V is TRBV27 and J is TRBJ2-7, with a tentative D call TRBD1 (6 bases). The CDR3 covers 13 residues. Germline assignment: CDR1 MNHEY and CDR2 SMNVEV (reference sequence). Trimming shortened V by 5 bases and J by 10 bases, and 18 bases separated the two germline ends. In DNA, the CDR3 is TGTGCCAGCAGTCCCAGTCACCGGGACAACCAGTACTTC. Translating gives CASSPSHRDNQYF.

In its sample, this clone was seen once. This chain connects TRBV4-2 to TRBJ1-4; weak D call: TRBD1 (5 bases). Germline CDR1 is LGHNA and CDR2 is YNFKEQ. The length of the CDR3 is 15 residues. Between the trimmed V and J ends, which lost 0 bases and 2 bases, there was a span of 7 bases. The CDR3, as DNA: TGTGCCAGCAGCCAAGACAGGGTCACTAATGAAAAACTGTTTTTT. Translated: CASSQDRVTNEKLFF.

The rearrangement links TRBV20-1 to TRBJ2-7; D is unclear. Germline V gene sequence: CDR1 DFQATT, CDR2 SNEGSKA (reference sequence). V was trimmed by 5 bases and J by 1 base, leaving 15 bases between them. CDR3 size: 14 residues. The CDR3: CSAHTVSTSYEQYF. The CDR3 DNA reads as TGCAGTGCTCATACAGTGAGTACATCCTACGAGCAGTACTTC.